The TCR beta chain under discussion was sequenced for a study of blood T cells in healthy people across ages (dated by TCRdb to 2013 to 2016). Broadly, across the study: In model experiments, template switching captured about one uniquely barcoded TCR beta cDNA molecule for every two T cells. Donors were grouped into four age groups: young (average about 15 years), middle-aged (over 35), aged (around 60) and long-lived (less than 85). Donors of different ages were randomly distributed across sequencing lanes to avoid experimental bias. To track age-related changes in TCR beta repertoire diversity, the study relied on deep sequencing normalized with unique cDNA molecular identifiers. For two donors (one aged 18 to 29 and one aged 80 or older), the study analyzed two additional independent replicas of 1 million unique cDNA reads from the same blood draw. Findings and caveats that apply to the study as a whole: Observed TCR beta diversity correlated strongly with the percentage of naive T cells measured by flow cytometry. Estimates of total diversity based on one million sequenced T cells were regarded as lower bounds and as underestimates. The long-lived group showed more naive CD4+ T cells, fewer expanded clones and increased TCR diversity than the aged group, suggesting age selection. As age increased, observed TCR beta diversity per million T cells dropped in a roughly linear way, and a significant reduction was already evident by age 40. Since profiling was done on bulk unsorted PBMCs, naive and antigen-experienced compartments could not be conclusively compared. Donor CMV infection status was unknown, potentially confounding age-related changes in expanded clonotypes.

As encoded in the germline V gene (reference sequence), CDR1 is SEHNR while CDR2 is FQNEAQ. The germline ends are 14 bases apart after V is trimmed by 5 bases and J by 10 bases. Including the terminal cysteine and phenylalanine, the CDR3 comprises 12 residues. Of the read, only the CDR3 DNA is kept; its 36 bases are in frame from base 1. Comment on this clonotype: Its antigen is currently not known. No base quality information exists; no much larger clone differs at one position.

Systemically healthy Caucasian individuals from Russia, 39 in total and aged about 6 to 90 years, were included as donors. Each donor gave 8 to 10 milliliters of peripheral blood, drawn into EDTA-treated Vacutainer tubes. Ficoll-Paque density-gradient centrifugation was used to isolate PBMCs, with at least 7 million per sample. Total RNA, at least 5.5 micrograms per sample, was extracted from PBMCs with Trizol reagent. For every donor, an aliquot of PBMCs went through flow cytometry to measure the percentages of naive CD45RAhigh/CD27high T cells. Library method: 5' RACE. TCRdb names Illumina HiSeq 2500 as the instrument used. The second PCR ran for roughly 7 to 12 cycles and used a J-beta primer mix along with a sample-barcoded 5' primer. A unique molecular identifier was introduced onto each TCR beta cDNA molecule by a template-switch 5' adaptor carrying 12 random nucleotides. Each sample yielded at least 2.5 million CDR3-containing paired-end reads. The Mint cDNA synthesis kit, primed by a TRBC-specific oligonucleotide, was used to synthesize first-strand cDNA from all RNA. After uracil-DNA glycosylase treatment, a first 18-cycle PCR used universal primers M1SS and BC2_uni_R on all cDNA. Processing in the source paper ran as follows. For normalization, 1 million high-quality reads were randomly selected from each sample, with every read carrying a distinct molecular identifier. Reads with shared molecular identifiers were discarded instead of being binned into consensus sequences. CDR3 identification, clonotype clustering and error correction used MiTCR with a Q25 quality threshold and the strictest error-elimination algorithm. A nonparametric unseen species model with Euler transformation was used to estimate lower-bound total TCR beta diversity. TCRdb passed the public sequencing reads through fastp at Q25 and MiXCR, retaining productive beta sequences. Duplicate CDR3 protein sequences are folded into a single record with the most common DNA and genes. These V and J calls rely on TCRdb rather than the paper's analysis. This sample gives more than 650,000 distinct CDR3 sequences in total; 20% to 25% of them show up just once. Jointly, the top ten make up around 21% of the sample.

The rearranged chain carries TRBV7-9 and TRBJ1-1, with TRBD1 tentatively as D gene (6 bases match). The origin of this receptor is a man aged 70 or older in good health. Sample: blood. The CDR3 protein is CASSLETGVAFF. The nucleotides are TGTGCCAGCAGCCTAGAGACAGGAGTAGCTTTCTTT.